This record concerns one T cell receptor (beta chain) sequence. No antigen is known for it. What was sequenced were expressed TCRB transcripts, since all of the isolated RNA had been reverse transcribed. Measured with immunoSEQ multiplex PCR; TCRdb has only the in-frame clones, and not every one. The sample carries fewer than 550,000 clones, about an eighth recorded once. Based on CD45RO/CCR7/CD25/CD127/CD95/CD27, CD4+ regulatory, stem cell-like memory, naive and central memory cells were sorted. The CDR3 length is 15 residues. Germline loops: CDR1 SQVTM, CDR2 ANQGSEA. Germline trimming cut 3 bases from V and 4 bases from J; bases unmatched to any gene: 10. This specimen belongs to a study of beta chain features in type 1 diabetes. Study-level results: Possibly, sequencing cDNA over-represented cells that had high TCR expression levels. A possible short-template PCR bias applies equally to patients and controls. The similarity of naive, central memory and Treg TCRB repertoires appeared greater among patients than among healthy donors.

This chain connects TRBV29-1 to TRBJ1-2, with TRBD1 identical over 8 bases. The receptor comes from a woman aged 18-29 years in good health. The specimen was naive CD4+ T cells from blood. As DNA, the CDR3 is TGCAGCGTTGATGTCAGGGGGCACCCCTCCTATGGCTACACCTTC. It yields the protein CSVDVRGHPSYGYTF.